These T cell receptor beta chains were read from a single sample in a study of technical replicates of blood from a few donors. Data came from immunoSEQ multiplex PCR; TCRdb stores just in-frame clones and leaves some out. The sample includes approximately 77,000 clones, 85% to 95% of them seen just once. The sequenced sample was T cells isolated from PBMCs. These receptors came from a human donor in good health. CDR3s include the opening cysteine and the closing phenylalanine or tryptophan. The D gene is left open where the match is weak. Clone size appears in some rows only: once, few, many, or a class for an expanded clone.

DNA	CDR3	J	D	V	size
TGTGCCATTGGACAGGGGAGGTCTGGGGCCAACGTCCTGACTTTC	CAIGQGRSGANVLTF	TRBJ2-6	TRBD1	TRBV10-3	once
TGTGCCAGCTCTTCCTTACCGGGACAGGTTTACAATGAGCAGTTCTTC	CASSSLPGQVYNEQFF	TRBJ2-1	TRBD1	TRBV27	NA
TGTGCCAGTAGTATAGGTTTAGGACAGGGGTACGAGCAGTACTTC	CASSIGLGQGYEQYF	TRBJ2-7	TRBD1	TRBV19	NA
TGTGCCAGCAGCGCCTCCGGGACAGGGGGCACCGGGGAGCTGTTTTTT	CASSASGTGGTGELFF	TRBJ2-2	TRBD1	TRBV9	once
TGTGCCAGCAGTGAACGGAGGCTAGCGGGACGACACGAGCAGTACTTC	CASSERRLAGRHEQYF	TRBJ2-7	TRBD2	TRBV2	NA
TGTGCCATCAGTGAGTCAGGGGCCGCCTACGAGCAGTACTTC	CAISESGAAYEQYF	TRBJ2-7	NA	TRBV10-3	NA
TGTGCCAGCAGCGTAGGACTAGCGGGGGGTGCCTACGAGCAGTACTTC	CASSVGLAGGAYEQYF	TRBJ2-7	TRBD2	TRBV9	NA
TGTGCCAGTAGTATAAATCGGTGGGGCTTCTTCTTC	CASSINRWGFFF	TRBJ2-1	NA	TRBV19	NA
TGTGCCAGCAGTGGGGGCTTGGGCACCCACAATGAGCAGTTCTTC	CASSGGLGTHNEQFF	TRBJ2-1	NA	TRBV2	NA
TGTGCCAGCAGAGGGAGCTCCTACAATGAGCAGTTCTTC	CASRGSSYNEQFF	TRBJ2-1	NA	TRBV6-5	NA
TGTGCCGCACTAAAAGACAGCTCCCTTAATCAGCCCCAGCATTTT	CAALKDSSLNQPQHF	TRBJ1-5	NA	TRBV28	once
TGTGCCAGCAGCGGCGGGACAGGGGGCGCCCAGCCCCAGCATTTT	CASSGGTGGAQPQHF	TRBJ1-5	TRBD1	TRBV9	once
TGTGCCAGCAGTCGAACCGGGACAGGACCTTACGAGCAGTACTTC	CASSRTGTGPYEQYF	TRBJ2-7	TRBD1	TRBV27	NA
TGTGCCAGCAGTCTTCCAGGGGTAACTGAAGCTTTCTTT	CASSLPGVTEAFF	TRBJ1-1	NA	TRBV27	NA
TGTGCCAGCAGTTCCCCAGGGGTATCCAAAAACATTCAGTACTTC	CASSSPGVSKNIQYF	TRBJ2-4	NA	TRBV7-9	once
TGTGCCAGTAGAATGAGGAACACTGAAGCTTTCTTT	CASRMRNTEAFF	TRBJ1-1	NA	TRBV19	NA
TGTGCCAGCAGCTCACAGGGGAACACTGAAGCTTTCTTT	CASSSQGNTEAFF	TRBJ1-1	NA	TRBV7-6	NA
TGTGCCAGCAGTACCGGGACAGGGAGTCTAGGCTACACCTTC	CASSTGTGSLGYTF	TRBJ1-2	TRBD1	TRBV6-4	NA
TGTGCCAGCAGCTTACCCTTCCGACTAGCTGGGAACACCGGGGAGCTGTTTTTT	CASSLPFRLAGNTGELFF	TRBJ2-2	TRBD2	TRBV7-9	NA
TGTGCCATCAGTGGGCTCCGGGACACCGACACCGGGGAGCTGTTTTTT	CAISGLRDTDTGELFF	TRBJ2-2	NA	TRBV10-3	NA
TGTGCCAGCAGCTTTGGGGGACAGACAGAAAAACTGTTTTTT	CASSFGGQTEKLFF	TRBJ1-4	TRBD1	TRBV5-5	NA
TGTGCCAGCAGTGAAGGGACTATCTACAATGAGCAGTTCTTC	CASSEGTIYNEQFF	TRBJ2-1	NA	TRBV6-1	NA
TGCGCCAGCAGCAGCGGGGTGTACTACGAGCAGTACTTC	CASSSGVYYEQYF	TRBJ2-7	TRBD2	TRBV4-1	NA
TGTGCCTGGAGTACAGTAGCTGGGGGCTGGTCCTATGGCTACACCTTC	CAWSTVAGGWSYGYTF	TRBJ1-2	NA	TRBV30	NA
TGTGCCAGCAGCTTAACAGGGGGCAACTACAATGAGCAGTTCTTC	CASSLTGGNYNEQFF	TRBJ2-1	TRBD1	TRBV9	NA
TGTGCCAGCAGTCAACAGGGGTATACTGAAGCTTTCTTT	CASSQQGYTEAFF	TRBJ1-1	TRBD1	TRBV2	NA
TGTGCCAGCAGCTCCAGAGGGCCGAGCGAAAAACTGTTTTTT	CASSSRGPSEKLFF	TRBJ1-4	NA	TRBV5-4	few
TGTGCCATCAGTACAAGACTAGCGGAAGACACAGATACGCAGTATTTT	CAISTRLAEDTDTQYF	TRBJ2-3	TRBD2	TRBV10-3	NA
TGTGCCAGCAGCCAATTCTCAGGGGGATCCTCTGGGGCCAACGTCCTGACTTTC	CASSQFSGGSSGANVLTF	TRBJ2-6	TRBD1	TRBV4-2	NA
TGCAGCGCTATTATAGCGGGAGGGCCAGATACGCAGTATTTT	CSAIIAGGPDTQYF	TRBJ2-3	TRBD2	TRBV29-1	NA
TGTGCCATCAGTGAAGGGGCAGGGGCCCGCTATGGCTACACCTTC	CAISEGAGARYGYTF	TRBJ1-2	NA	TRBV10-3	once
TGCGCCAGCACCTCAGGTGGGAGGATGGGGGAGCAGTACTTC	CASTSGGRMGEQYF	TRBJ2-7	NA	TRBV5-1	NA
TGTGCCAGTAGTATAGATTGGGGCGACGGCAGTGTCCCCTATGGCTACACCTTC	CASSIDWGDGSVPYGYTF	TRBJ1-2	NA	TRBV19	once
TGTGCCAGCAGCGCAGGGGCTGAGCAGTTCTTC	CASSAGAEQFF	TRBJ2-1	NA	TRBV7-9	NA
TGTGCCAGCAGTTATATTAGCAATGAGCAGTTCTTC	CASSYISNEQFF	TRBJ2-1	NA	TRBV27	NA
TGTGCCACCAGCAGAGACTTAATAGCGGGAGGGCCCATTGGTGGGGCCAACGTCCTGACTTTC	CATSRDLIAGGPIGGANVLTF	TRBJ2-6	TRBD2	TRBV15	NA
TGTGCCAGCCAGGGGGCGAACACTGAAGCTTTCTTT	CASQGANTEAFF	TRBJ1-1	TRBD1	TRBV28	NA
TGCAGCTCGCGGGACAGTCTTAACTATGGCTACACCTTC	CSSRDSLNYGYTF	TRBJ1-2	TRBD1	TRBV29-1	few
TGCAGTGCTAGCAATGTCGAGCAGTACTTC	CSASNVEQYF	TRBJ2-7	NA	TRBV20-1	NA